Following are 29 T cell receptor beta chains from one sample sequenced in a study of T cell responses to AZD1222 COVID-19 vaccine. Measured with immunoSEQ multiplex PCR; TCRdb has only the in-frame clones, and not every one. The sample yields approximately 120,000 clones, less than 90% seen once. The sequencing used peripheral blood, collected on day 0 of AZD1222 vaccination. These TCRs come from an adult in good health.

The chain employs TRBV2 and TRBJ1-4; D remains ambiguous. This CDR3 region has 14 residues. The V and J ends lost 6 bases and 8 bases respectively, with 16 bases between them. In germline, CDR1 is SNHLY, CDR2 FYNNEI. The CDR3 DNA follows: TGTGCCAGCAGGGAGCGGCCTGGAGAAGAAAAACTGTTTTTT. It yields the protein CASRERPGEEKLFF.

The rearrangement links TRBV28 to TRBJ1-5; D is unresolved. Trimming took 2 bases from V and 1 from J, leaving 3 bases between them. This CDR3 is 13 amino acids long. Per the germline V gene, CDR1 is MDHEN and CDR2 is SYDVKM. CDR3 DNA: TGTGCCAGCAGTTTACTCAGCAATCAGCCCCAGCATTTT. Translated: CASSLLSNQPQHF. The full variable domain, in which reference TRBV28 and TRBJ1-5 provide the parts outside the CDR3, is DVKVTQSSRYLVKRTGEKVFLECVQDMDHENMFWYRQDPGLGLRLIYFSYDVKMKEKGDIPEGYSVSREKKERFSLILESASTNQTSMYLCASSLLSNQPQHFGDGTRLSIL.

The rearrangement uses TRBV2 and TRBJ2-1; tentative D call: TRBD1 (6 bases). Trimming cost V 2 bases and J 6 bases, with 11 bases left between them. Germline-derived CDR1 and CDR2 are SNHLY and FYNNEI. This CDR3 spans 14 amino acids. The CDR3 nucleotides are TGTGCCAGCAGTGAATCGACAGGTATCAATGAGCAGTTCTTC. It translates to CASSESTGINEQFF. The entire variable domain, with the rest obtained from reference TRBV2 and TRBJ2-1, is as follows: EPEVTQTPSHQVTQMGQEVILRCVPISNHLYFYWYRQILGQKVEFLVSFYNNEISEKSEIFDDQFSVERPDGSNFTLKIRSTKLEDSAMYFCASSESTGINEQFFGPGTRLTVL.

The chain has TRBV5-1 and TRBJ2-1; a possible D gene is TRBD2 (5 bases). V dropped 0 bases and J dropped 7 bases, with 8 bases sitting between them. The V gene's germline CDR1 is SGHRS and CDR2 YFSETQ. The CDR3 loop spans 13 amino acids. The CDR3: CASSLATGNEQFF. The CDR3 nucleotides read TGCGCCAGCAGCTTGGCAACGGGGAATGAGCAGTTCTTC. Drawing the rest from reference TRBV5-1 and TRBJ2-1, the complete variable domain is KAGVTQTPRYLIKTRGQQVTLSCSPISGHRSVSWYQQTPGQGLQFLFEYFSETQRNKGNFPGRFSGRQFSNSRSEMNVSTLELGDSALYLCASSLATGNEQFFGPGTRLTVL.

This clone was recorded once. This chain links TRBV4-2 with TRBJ2-5, with TRBD2 identical over 7 bases. Germline V gene data show CDR1 as LGHNA and CDR2 as YNFKEQ. The CDR3 has 16 amino acids. The V segment lost 1 base and the J segment 5 bases; nucleotides outside the gene matches: 10. CDR3 DNA sequence: TGTGCCAGCAGCCAAGCGGTGGCTAGCGGACGGGAGACCCAGTACTTC. Translating gives CASSQAVASGRETQYF.

The chain links TRBV5-8 to TRBJ2-7, with D unclear. Per the germline V gene, CDR1 is SGHTS and CDR2 is YDEGEE. The CDR3 consists of 15 residues. V lost 0 bases, J lost 3 bases, and 13 bases lay in between. Here the CDR3 DNA reads TGTGCCAGCAGCTTGGGTGGCCTCCAGGTCTACGAGCAGTACTTC. This gives the protein CASSLGGLQVYEQYF.

The chain carries TRBV20-1 and TRBJ1-2; 8 nucleotides line up with TRBD1. Trimming at V came to 6 bases and at J to 4 bases, leaving 1 base not matched to a gene. The CDR3 covers 11 residues. Germline V CDR1 and CDR2: DFQATT, SNEGSKA (reference sequence). CDR3 residues: CSAGTGYGYTF. CDR3 nucleotides: TGCAGTGCCGGGACAGGCTATGGCTACACCTTC.

V and J are TRBV3-1 (or the pseudogene TRBV3-2) and TRBJ2-2, with 7 bases matching TRBD2. Germline assignment: CDR1 LGHDT and CDR2 YNNKEL (reference sequence). Trimming cost V 0 bases and J 1 base; bases outside gene matches: 2. The CDR3 has 16 residues. The CDR3 here is CASSQEIAGNTGELFF. CDR3 nucleotide sequence: TGTGCCAGCAGCCAAGAGATAGCGGGGAACACCGGGGAGCTGTTTTTT.

This chain links TRBV7-9 with TRBJ2-1, with 8 bases identical to TRBD1. Germline-derived CDR1 and CDR2 are SEHNR and FQNEAQ (reference sequence). The CDR3 has 15 amino acids. V trimming: 0 bases; J trimming: 3 bases; junction bases outside the gene matches: 1. CDR3 coding DNA: TGTGCCAGCAGCTTAGCACAGGGGGTCTACAATGAGCAGTTCTTC. Translating it yields CASSLAQGVYNEQFF.

The V and J genes are TRBV7-2 and TRBJ2-1, with a weak D call TRBD2 (5 bases). CDR1 SGHTA and CDR2 FQGNSA come from the germline V gene. With 3 bases removed from V and 0 bases from J, the gap between germline ends came to 9 bases. The length of the CDR3 is 15 residues. CDR3 DNA: TGTGCCAGCAGCTTCTTCGGGGACTCCTACAATGAGCAGTTCTTC. It codes for CASSFFGDSYNEQFF.

This sequence joins TRBV7-2 and TRBJ1-5; D unresolved. This CDR3 comprises 14 residues. V lost 5 bases, J lost 5 bases, and 13 bases lay in between. Germline V gene sequence: CDR1 SGHTA, CDR2 FQGNSA. CDR3 loop: CASSPRAGDQPQHF. CDR3 nucleotides: TGTGCCAGCAGCCCGAGGGCGGGAGATCAGCCCCAGCATTTT.

This clone has a single count. The V gene is TRBV5-1, the J gene TRBJ1-4, with a tentative D call TRBD1 (5 bases). Germline CDR1 and CDR2: SGHRS and YFSETQ. The length of the CDR3 is 15 residues. With 0 bases removed from V and 8 bases from J, the gap between germline ends came to 14 bases. The CDR3 nucleotides read TGCGCCAGCAGCTTGGTTCCAGGGATGGGGGAAAAACTGTTTTTT. This gives the protein CASSLVPGMGEKLFF.

J is TRBJ2-7 and V is TRBV28, with D tentatively TRBD1 or TRBD2 (5 bases each). The CDR3 covers 14 residues. Trimming cost V 8 bases and J 0 bases, with 14 bases left between them. CDR1 MDHEN and CDR2 SYDVKM come from the germline V gene. CDR3 in amino acids: CASGTGAPSYEQYF. DNA of the CDR3: TGTGCCAGCGGCACCGGGGCGCCCTCCTACGAGCAGTACTTC.

The rearrangement links TRBV23-1 to TRBJ1-5; D is unclear. TRBV23-1 qualifies as an ORF whose function is uncertain. CDR3 length equals 14 residues. Trimming removed 2 bases from V and 1 base from J, with 6 bases in between. The CDR3 DNA follows: TGCGCCAGCAGTCAACTGGTAAGCAATCAGCCCCAGCATTTT. It specifies CASSQLVSNQPQHF.

Comment on this clone: The junction departs from the called germline gene at one end, perhaps through a read error. Other nucleotide sequences in the sample specify the same CDR3. The chain combines TRBV15 with TRBJ1-6; the D is unclear. The CDR3 sequence is 13 residues long. From germline, CDR1 is LNHNV and CDR2 YYDKDF (reference sequence). This CDR3 is CATSREGNSPLHF. CDR3 DNA: TGTGCCACCAGCCGAGAAGGGAATTCACCCCTCCACTTT.

This chain uses TRBV7-9 with TRBJ2-2, with 9 bases matching TRBD1. Looked up from germline, CDR1 is SEHNR and CDR2 is FQNEAQ (reference sequence). This CDR3 spans 16 amino acids. V lost 5 bases and J lost 1; bases outside the gene matches: 5. The DNA for the CDR3 is TGTGCCAGCAGCAAACCGGGACAGGGGAACACCGGGGAGCTGTTTTTT. Its protein is CASSKPGQGNTGELFF.

The CDR3 loop is CASSLQLSEGTQYF. CDR3 in DNA: TGTGCCAGCAGCCTCCAGTTGTCTGAGGGGACCCAGTACTTC. This chain uses TRBV3-1 (or the pseudogene TRBV3-2) with TRBJ2-5, with D maybe TRBD2 (5 bases). The germline V gene has CDR1 LGHDT and CDR2 YNNKEL (reference sequence). The CDR3 contains 14 residues. The V and J ends lost 4 bases and 7 bases respectively, with 16 bases between them.

This chain connects TRBV14 to TRBJ2-7; D is uncertain. The V end was cut by 4 bases, the J end by 5 bases, with 12 bases between. Germline loops: CDR1 SGHDN, CDR2 FVKESK. This CDR3 spans 13 amino acids. The CDR3 sequence is CASSPAGGHEQYF. In DNA form, the CDR3 reads TGTGCCAGCAGCCCAGCTGGTGGCCACGAGCAGTACTTC. Full variable domain (remainder filled in from reference TRBV14 and TRBJ2-7): EAGVTQFPSHSVIEKGQTVTLRCDPISGHDNLYWYRRVMGKEIKFLLHFVKESKQDESGMPNNRFLAERTGGTYSTLKVQPAELEDSGVYFCASSPAGGHEQYFGPGTRLTVT.

This chain links TRBV7-9 with TRBJ2-1, with 11 bases lining up with TRBD2. The trim removed 1 base at V and 4 bases at J, leaving 9 bases unmatched. The CDR3 loop spans 18 amino acids. The V gene's germline CDR1 is SEHNR and CDR2 FQNEAQ (reference sequence). CDR3 DNA: TGTGCCAGCAGCTTAGAGGCTAGCGGGAGGTTGGCTTACAATGAGCAGTTCTTC. Amino acids: CASSLEASGRLAYNEQFF. The variable domain in full, completed from reference TRBV7-9 and TRBJ2-1, reads DTGVSQNPRHKITKRGQNVTFRCDPISEHNRLYWYRQTLGQGPEFLTYFQNEAQLEKSRLLSDRFSAERPKGSFSTLEIQRTEQGDSAMYLCASSLEASGRLAYNEQFFGPGTRLTVL.

The J gene is TRBJ2-1, the V gene TRBV2, with D possibly TRBD1 on 5 matching bases. The V gene's germline CDR1 is SNHLY and CDR2 FYNNEI. CDR3 length: 17 amino acids. V was cut by 8 bases and J by 2 bases, with 22 bases left in between. In DNA, the CDR3 is TGTGCCAGCGACCCCCCAAGGGGCGACAAGACCTACAATGAGCAGTTCTTC. The encoded protein is CASDPPRGDKTYNEQFF.

This chain connects TRBV11-2 to TRBJ1-4; weak D call: TRBD1 (6 bases). V lost 0 bases and J 6 bases, leaving 17 bases between the germline ends. Germline V lookup: CDR1 SGHAT, CDR2 FQNNGV. The CDR3 has 17 residues. In DNA, the CDR3 is TGTGCCAGCAGCTTAGACCTCGGAGGGGGGGGTTATGAAAAACTGTTTTTT. The encoded protein is CASSLDLGGGGYEKLFF.

The chain uses TRBV2 and TRBJ1-6, with 7 positions matching TRBD1. Trimming at V came to 6 bases and at J to 0 bases, leaving 2 bases not matched to a gene. Germline CDR1 reads SNHLY; CDR2 reads FYNNEI. The CDR3 is made up of 15 amino acids. The CDR3 loop reads CASRGQSSYNSPLHF. CDR3 nucleotide sequence: TGTGCCAGCAGGGGACAGAGCTCCTATAATTCACCCCTCCACTTT.

V gene TRBV15 combines with J gene TRBJ1-5; the D gene is possibly TRBD1 (6 bases). Trimming took 0 bases from V and 7 from J, leaving 19 bases between them. Per the germline V gene, CDR1 is LNHNV and CDR2 is YYDKDF (reference sequence). CDR3 length: 17 amino acids. The CDR3 here is CATSRDGVGQGSQPQHF. The CDR3 DNA is TGTGCCACCAGCAGAGATGGGGTAGGCCAGGGGAGCCAGCCCCAGCATTTT.

The rearrangement joins TRBV3-1 (or the pseudogene TRBV3-2) to TRBJ1-6; 7 bases are a match to TRBD1. V shed 7 bases, J shed 7 bases, and the junction held 13 bases outside the gene matches. This CDR3 has 16 residues. Germline assignment: CDR1 LGHDT and CDR2 YNNKEL (reference sequence). The DNA of the CDR3 is TGTGCCAGCACCTACGCCGGCACAGGGGTGAATTCACCCCTCCACTTT. Amino acid sequence: CASTYAGTGVNSPLHF.

V is TRBV7-8 and J is TRBJ1-1; 7 nucleotides align to TRBD1. Germline V CDR1 and CDR2: SGHVS, FQNEAQ. The CDR3 totals 17 residues. Germline trimming cut 0 bases from V and 1 base from J; bases unmatched to any gene: 8. DNA for the CDR3: TGTGCCAGCAGCTTAGCGCAGGGGGGCATCAGGAACACTGAAGCTTTCTTT. Its translation is CASSLAQGGIRNTEAFF. Supplemented by reference TRBV7-8 and TRBJ1-1, the full variable domain reads GAGVSQSPRYKVAKRGQDVALRCDPISGHVSLFWYQQALGQGPEFLTYFQNEAQLDKSGLPSDRFFAERPEGSVSTLKIQRTQQEDSAVYLCASSLAQGGIRNTEAFFGQGTRLTVV.

To note about this clone: Other DNA sequences from this sample encode an identical CDR3 as well. The V and J genes are TRBV9 and TRBJ2-7; TRBD2 matches at 11 bases. Germline lookup yields CDR1 SGDLS and CDR2 YYNGEE. The CDR3 covers 13 residues. The junction had 1 base not matched to a gene; V was cut back by 2 bases and J by 6 bases. The CDR3 protein is CASSVGLAGEQYF. In DNA, the CDR3 is TGTGCCAGCAGCGTCGGACTAGCGGGCGAGCAGTACTTC.

This chain connects TRBV4-1 to TRBJ1-2; D ambiguous. Germline V lookup: CDR1 MGHRA, CDR2 YSYEKL. The CDR3 consists of 16 residues. The germline V and J ends were trimmed by 0 bases and 0 bases, with 11 bases remaining between them. The DNA for the CDR3 is TGCGCCAGCAGCCAAGACCGAACCCCAGCTAACTATGGCTACACCTTC. The encoded protein is CASSQDRTPANYGYTF.

This chain links TRBV7-2 with TRBJ1-1, with 9 bases identical to TRBD1. V lost 5 bases to trimming and J lost 0 bases; unmatched junction nucleotides: 1. Germline-derived CDR1 and CDR2 are SGHTA and FQGNSA. The CDR3 spans 14 residues. The DNA of the CDR3 is TGTGCCAGCAGCCGGGACAGGGTGAACACTGAAGCTTTCTTT. Translation: CASSRDRVNTEAFF.

V gene TRBV6-5 combines with J gene TRBJ1-2; possibly TRBD1 for D (5 bases). Germline values: CDR1 MNHEY, CDR2 SVGAGI. V was clipped by 6 bases and J by 8 bases, with 16 bases between them. This CDR3 has 13 amino acids. The CDR3 loop is CASRSQGKRGYTF. The CDR3 nucleotides read TGTGCCAGCAGGTCGCAGGGTAAACGGGGCTACACCTTC.